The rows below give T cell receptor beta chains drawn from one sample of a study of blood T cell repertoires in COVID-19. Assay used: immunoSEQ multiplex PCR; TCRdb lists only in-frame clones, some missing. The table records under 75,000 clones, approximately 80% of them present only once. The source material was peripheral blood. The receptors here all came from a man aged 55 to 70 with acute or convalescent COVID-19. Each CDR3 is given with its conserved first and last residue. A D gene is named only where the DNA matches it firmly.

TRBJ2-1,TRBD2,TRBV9,TGTGCCAGCAGCGTAGCCGGAGAAAGCGGGGCAAATGAGCAGTTCTTC,CASSVAGESGANEQFF
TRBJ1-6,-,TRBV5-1,TGCGCCAGTTACGACAGTTTTAATTCACCCCTCCACTTT,CASYDSFNSPLHF
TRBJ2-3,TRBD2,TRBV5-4,TGTGCCAGCAGCCTTCGTTCACTAGCGGGGGGAGGGGATACGCAGTATTTT,CASSLRSLAGGGDTQYF
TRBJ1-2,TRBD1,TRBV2,TGTGCCAGCAGCCTAGACAGGGACAGAGGCTACACCTTC,CASSLDRDRGYTF
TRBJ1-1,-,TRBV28,TGTGCCAGCAGTTTAATGGCCGATCTAGCTTTCTTT,CASSLMADLAFF
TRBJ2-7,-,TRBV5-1,TGCGCCCGCTGCGCGCGGCGGGCCGAGACGCGGGGCGCCAACGAGCAGTACTTC,CARCARRAETRGANEQYF
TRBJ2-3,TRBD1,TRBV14,TGTGCCAGCAGCCCGGGACAGATTTGGGGCACAGATACGCAGTATTTT,CASSPGQIWGTDTQYF
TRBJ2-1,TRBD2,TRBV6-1,TGTGCCAGCAGTGGAACTAGCGGGGGGGCAGCGGGCAATGAGCAGTTCTTC,CASSGTSGGAAGNEQFF
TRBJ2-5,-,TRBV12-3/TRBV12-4,TGTGCCAGCAGTTATAGTTCCCACGGGACCCAGTACTTC,CASSYSSHGTQYF
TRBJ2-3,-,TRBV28,TGTGCCAGCTCACTACCAGGGACAGATACGCAGTATTTT,CASSLPGTDTQYF